This T cell receptor beta chain was sequenced in a study of blood T cell repertoires in COVID-19 (dated by TCRdb to the early 2020s). Regarding the study in general: Samples from collaborators originated in the United States, Italy and Spain and spanned both the acute and convalescent phases of COVID-19. The material from the prospective study consisted of cDNA or gDNA derived from T cells, B-cell-depleted T cells, or PBMCs. Subjects who had been exposed to COVID-19, were actively infected with it, or had recovered from it provided the deeply sampled blood TCRbeta repertoires that made up the dataset. The repertoires were released in a freely available public database intended as a resource for research on the immune response to SARS-CoV-2. Samples were obtained from the ongoing ImmuneRACE study (first 160 participants) and from 1,200 or so subjects provided by 6 global collaborators. The sample metadata nearly always contained a de-identified subject ID, COVID-19 status, age in years and sex. Where HLA class I and class II types were available, the types were taken from metadata supplied by the sample provider, not from assay-based typing. Study-wide conclusions, independent of this receptor: Clinical and demographic metadata were provided uncurated, with the amount varying by source and participant.

This clone was recorded a few times. Its recognized antigen is unknown. One base away there is no much larger clone; base qualities are not given. Including cysteine and phenylalanine, the CDR3 has 15 amino acids. Only the CDR3 DNA stays, 45 bases, in frame from base 1. The germline V gene supplies CDR1 MDHEN and CDR2 SYDVKM. The trim is 0 bases for V and 4 bases for J, with a gap of 12 bases between the germline ends. TCRbeta CDR3 regions were amplified from genomic DNA by means of the immunoSEQ Assay, a bias-controlled multiplex PCR. Regarding the original processing steps: Within the assay, amplification of reference gene primers was used to estimate how many nucleated cells each sample contained. Sequence reads were collapsed and filtered to measure the absolute abundance of every unique TCRbeta CDR3 rearrangement. For each sample, productive Simpson clonality was calculated as the square root of Simpson's diversity index over productive rearrangements. The immuneACCESS repertoire file appears here via TCRdb, limited to in-frame rearrangements. These files lack a portion of the clones; in checked studies, under half of the deficit traces to unresolved V genes, and the cause of the others is not known. Clonal size and the V and J genes are those of that table, whereas D and trimming came from the DNA. The sample includes over 140,000 clones, with roughly 80% observed a single time. Of the sample, 3% to 5% falls within the top ten clones.

Each collaborating institution followed its own protocols to collect whole blood in K2EDTA tubes. Collaborator samples were shipped for TCRbeta analysis as frozen whole blood, isolated PBMCs, or DNA extracted from either sample type. The TCR comes from a woman aged 55-75 years with acute or convalescent COVID-19. The chain employs TRBV28 and TRBJ1-2; the D segment cannot be called with confidence. The sequencing sample was made of peripheral blood. The base sequence is TGTGCCAGCAGTTTATGGAGTCCTTATAGCTATGGCTACACCTTC. Its coded protein is CASSLWSPYSYGYTF.